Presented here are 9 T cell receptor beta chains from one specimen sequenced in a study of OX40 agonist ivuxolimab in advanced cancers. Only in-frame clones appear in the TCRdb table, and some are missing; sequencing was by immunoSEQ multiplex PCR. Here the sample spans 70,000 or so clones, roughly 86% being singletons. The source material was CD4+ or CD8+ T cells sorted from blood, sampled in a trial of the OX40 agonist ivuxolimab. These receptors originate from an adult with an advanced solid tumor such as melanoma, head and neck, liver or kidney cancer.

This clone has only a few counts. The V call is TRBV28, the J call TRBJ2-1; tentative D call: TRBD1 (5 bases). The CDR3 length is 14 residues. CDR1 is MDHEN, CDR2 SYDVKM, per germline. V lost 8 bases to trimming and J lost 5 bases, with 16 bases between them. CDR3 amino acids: CASGAGSRDNEQFF. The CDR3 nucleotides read TGTGCCAGCGGCGCAGGGTCTCGGGACAATGAGCAGTTCTTC.

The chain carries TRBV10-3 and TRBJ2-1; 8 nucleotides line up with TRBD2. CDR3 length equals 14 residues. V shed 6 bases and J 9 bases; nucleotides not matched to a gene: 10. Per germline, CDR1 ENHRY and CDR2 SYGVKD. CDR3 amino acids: CAIRKAGEPGEQFF. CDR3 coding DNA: TGTGCCATCAGAAAAGCGGGGGAGCCGGGTGAGCAGTTCTTC.

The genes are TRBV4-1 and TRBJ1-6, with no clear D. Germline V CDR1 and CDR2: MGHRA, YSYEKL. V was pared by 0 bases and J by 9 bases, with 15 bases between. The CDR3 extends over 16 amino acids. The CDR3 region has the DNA TGCGCCAGCAGCCAAGATTTCGTGCCTTCGGGTTCACCCCTCCACTTT. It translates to CASSQDFVPSGSPLHF.

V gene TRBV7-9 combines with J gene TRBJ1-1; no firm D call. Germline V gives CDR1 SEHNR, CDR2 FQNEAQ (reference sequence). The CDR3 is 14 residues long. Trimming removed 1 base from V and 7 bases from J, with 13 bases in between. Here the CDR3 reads CASSLEARGVEAFF. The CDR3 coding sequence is TGTGCCAGCAGCTTAGAGGCTCGTGGGGTTGAAGCTTTCTTT.

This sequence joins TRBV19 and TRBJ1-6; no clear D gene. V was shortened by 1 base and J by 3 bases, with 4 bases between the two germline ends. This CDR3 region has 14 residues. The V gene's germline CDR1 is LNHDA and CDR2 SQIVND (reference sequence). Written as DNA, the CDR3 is TGTGCCAGTAGTATAGGCAGCTATAATTCACCCCTCCACTTT. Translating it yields CASSIGSYNSPLHF.

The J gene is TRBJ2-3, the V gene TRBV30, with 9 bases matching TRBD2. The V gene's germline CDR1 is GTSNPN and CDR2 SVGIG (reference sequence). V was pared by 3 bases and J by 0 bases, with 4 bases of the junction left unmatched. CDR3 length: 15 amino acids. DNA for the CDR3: TGTGCCTGGAGCGGGACTAGCAGAAGCACAGATACGCAGTATTTT. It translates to CAWSGTSRSTDTQYF.

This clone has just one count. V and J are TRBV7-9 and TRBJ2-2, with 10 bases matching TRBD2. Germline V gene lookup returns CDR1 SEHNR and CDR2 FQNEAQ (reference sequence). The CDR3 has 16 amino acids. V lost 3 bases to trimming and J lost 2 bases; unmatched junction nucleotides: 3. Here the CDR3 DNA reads TGTGCCAGCAGCTTTACTAGCGGGGCCAACACCGGGGAGCTGTTTTTT. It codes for CASSFTSGANTGELFF.

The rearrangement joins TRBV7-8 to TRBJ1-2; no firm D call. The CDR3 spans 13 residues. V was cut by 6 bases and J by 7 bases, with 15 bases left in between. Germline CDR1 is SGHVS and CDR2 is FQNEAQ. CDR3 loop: CASSPSTMSGYTF. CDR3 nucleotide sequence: TGTGCCAGCAGTCCGTCAACTATGTCTGGCTACACCTTC.

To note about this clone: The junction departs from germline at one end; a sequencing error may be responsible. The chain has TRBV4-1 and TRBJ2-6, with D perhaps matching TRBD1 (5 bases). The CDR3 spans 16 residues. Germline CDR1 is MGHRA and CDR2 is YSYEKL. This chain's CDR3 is CASRQGSGTGANVLTF. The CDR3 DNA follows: TGCGCCAGCAGACAAGGTTCAGGGACTGGGGCCAACGTCCTGACTTTC.